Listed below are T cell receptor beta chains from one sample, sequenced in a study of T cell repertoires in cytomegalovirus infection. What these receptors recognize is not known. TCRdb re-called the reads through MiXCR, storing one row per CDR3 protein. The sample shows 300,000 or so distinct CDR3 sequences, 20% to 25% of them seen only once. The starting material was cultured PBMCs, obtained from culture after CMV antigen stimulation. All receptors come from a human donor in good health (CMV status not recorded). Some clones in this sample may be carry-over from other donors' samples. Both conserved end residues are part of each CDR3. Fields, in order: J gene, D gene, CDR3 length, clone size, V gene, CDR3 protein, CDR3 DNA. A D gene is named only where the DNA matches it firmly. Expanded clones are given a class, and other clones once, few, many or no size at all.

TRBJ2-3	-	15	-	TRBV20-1	CSAIPGLPLPDTQYF	TGCAGTGCTATCCCGGGACTCCCTTTACCAGATACGCAGTATTTT
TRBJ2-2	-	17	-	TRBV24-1	CATSDARRRGDTGELFF	TGTGCCACCAGTGATGCACGGAGAAGGGGAGACACCGGGGAGCTGTTTTTT
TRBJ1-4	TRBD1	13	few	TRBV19	CASGQGRGEKLFF	TGTGCCAGCGGACAGGGGCGAGGTGAAAAACTGTTTTTT
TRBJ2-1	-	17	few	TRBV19	CASSTTFRDRAAHEQFF	TGTGCCAGTAGTACAACGTTCCGGGACCGCGCCGCCCATGAGCAGTTCTTC
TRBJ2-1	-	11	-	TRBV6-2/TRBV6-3	CASSYEEGQFF	TGTGCCAGCAGTTACGAAGAGGGGCAGTTCTTC
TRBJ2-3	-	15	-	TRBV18	CASSPAASRRGTQYF	TGTGCCAGCTCACCGGCCGCGTCCCGCCGTGGTACGCAGTATTTT
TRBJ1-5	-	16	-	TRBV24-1	CATSDLGGYRNQPQHF	TGTGCCACCAGTGATTTGGGGGGATATCGAAATCAGCCCCAGCATTTT
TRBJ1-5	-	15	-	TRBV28	CASSSLGSQEQPQHF	TGTGCCAGCAGTTCTTTAGGGTCCCAGGAGCAGCCCCAGCATTTT
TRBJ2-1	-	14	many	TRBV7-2	CASSPGFFYNEQFF	TGTGCCAGCAGCCCGGGGTTCTTCTACAATGAGCAGTTCTTC
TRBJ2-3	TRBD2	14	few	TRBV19	CASSPSGSEDTQYF	TGTGCCAGTAGTCCTAGCGGGAGTGAGGATACGCAGTATTTT
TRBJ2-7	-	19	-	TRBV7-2	CASSPTAGSIKELFYEQYF	TGTGCCAGCAGCCCTACTGCGGGTTCCATTAAGGAACTCTTCTACGAGCAGTACTTC
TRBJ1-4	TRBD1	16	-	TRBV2	CASSSRTGTVNEKLFF	TGTGCCAGCAGCTCAAGAACCGGGACAGTGAATGAAAAACTGTTTTTT